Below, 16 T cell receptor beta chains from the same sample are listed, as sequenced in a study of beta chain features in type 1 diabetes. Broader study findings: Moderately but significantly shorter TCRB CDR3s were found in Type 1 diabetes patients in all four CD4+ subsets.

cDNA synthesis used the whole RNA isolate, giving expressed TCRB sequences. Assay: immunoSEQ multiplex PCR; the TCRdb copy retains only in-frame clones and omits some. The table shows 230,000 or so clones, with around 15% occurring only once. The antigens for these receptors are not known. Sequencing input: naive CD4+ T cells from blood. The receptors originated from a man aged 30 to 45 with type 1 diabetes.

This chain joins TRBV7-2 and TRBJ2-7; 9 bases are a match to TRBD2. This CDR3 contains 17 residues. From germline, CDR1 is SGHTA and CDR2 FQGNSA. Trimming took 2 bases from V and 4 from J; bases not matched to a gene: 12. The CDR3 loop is CASSLNPAGGYPYEQYF. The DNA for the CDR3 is TGTGCCAGCAGCTTAAATCCAGCGGGAGGTTACCCATACGAGCAGTACTTC.

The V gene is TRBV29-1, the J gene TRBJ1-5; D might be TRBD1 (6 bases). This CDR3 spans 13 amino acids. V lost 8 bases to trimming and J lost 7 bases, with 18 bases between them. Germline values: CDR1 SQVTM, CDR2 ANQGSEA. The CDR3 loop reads CSCEGGVGQPQHF. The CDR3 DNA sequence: TGCAGCTGCGAGGGGGGAGTAGGCCAGCCCCAGCATTTT. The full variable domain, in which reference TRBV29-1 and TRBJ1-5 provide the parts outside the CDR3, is SAVISQKPSRDICQRGTSLTIQCQVDSQVTMMFWYRQQPGQSLTLIATANQGSEATYESGFVIDKFPISRPNLTFSTLTVSNMSPEDSSIYLCSCEGGVGQPQHFGDGTRLSIL.

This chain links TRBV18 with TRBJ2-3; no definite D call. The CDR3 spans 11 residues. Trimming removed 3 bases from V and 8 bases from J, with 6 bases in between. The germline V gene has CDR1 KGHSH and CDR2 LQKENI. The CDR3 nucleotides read TGTGCCAGCTCACCTCCCGGTACGCAGTATTTT. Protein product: CASSPPGTQYF.

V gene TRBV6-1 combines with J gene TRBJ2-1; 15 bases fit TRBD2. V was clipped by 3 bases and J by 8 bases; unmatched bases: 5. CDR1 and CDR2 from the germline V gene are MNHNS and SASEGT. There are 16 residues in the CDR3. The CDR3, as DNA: TGTGCCAGCAGTGACCCCGGGACTAGCGGGAGGCATGAGCAGTTCTTC. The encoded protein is CASSDPGTSGRHEQFF.

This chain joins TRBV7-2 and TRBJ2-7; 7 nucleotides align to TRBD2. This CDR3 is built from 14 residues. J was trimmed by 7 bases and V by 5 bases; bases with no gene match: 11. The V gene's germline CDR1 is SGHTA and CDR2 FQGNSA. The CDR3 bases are TGTGCCAGCAGCCTAACGCCCGGAGCGGGGGAGCAGTACTTC. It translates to CASSLTPGAGEQYF. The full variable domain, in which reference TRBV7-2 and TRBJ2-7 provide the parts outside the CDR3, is GAGVSQSPSNKVTEKGKDVELRCDPISGHTALYWYRQSLGQGLEFLIYFQGNSAPDKSGLPSDRFSAERTGGSVSTLTIQRTQQEDSAVYLCASSLTPGAGEQYFGPGTRLTVT.

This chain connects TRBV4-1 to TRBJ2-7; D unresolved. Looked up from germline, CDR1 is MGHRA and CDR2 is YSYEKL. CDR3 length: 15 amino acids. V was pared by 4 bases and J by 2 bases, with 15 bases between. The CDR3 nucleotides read TGCGCCAGCAGCCTCGACTCATACCCGGCCTACGAGCAGTACTTC. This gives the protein CASSLDSYPAYEQYF.

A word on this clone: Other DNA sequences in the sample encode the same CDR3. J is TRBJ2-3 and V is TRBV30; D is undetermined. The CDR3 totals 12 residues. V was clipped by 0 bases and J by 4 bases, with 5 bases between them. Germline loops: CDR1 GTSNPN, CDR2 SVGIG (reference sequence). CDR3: CAWSVGADTQYF. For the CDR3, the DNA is TGTGCCTGGAGTGTAGGTGCAGATACGCAGTATTTT.

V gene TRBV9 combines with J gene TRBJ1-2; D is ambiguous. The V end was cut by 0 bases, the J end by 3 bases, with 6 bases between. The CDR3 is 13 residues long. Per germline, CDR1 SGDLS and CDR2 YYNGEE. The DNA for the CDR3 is TGTGCCAGCAGCGTAGCTGAATACTATGGCTACACCTTC. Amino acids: CASSVAEYYGYTF.

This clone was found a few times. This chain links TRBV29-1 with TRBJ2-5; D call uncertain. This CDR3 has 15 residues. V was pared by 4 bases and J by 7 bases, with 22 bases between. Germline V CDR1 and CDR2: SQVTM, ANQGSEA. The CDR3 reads CSVGLGVRVDVTQYF. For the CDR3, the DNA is TGCAGCGTTGGACTTGGGGTGAGAGTGGATGTGACCCAGTACTTC.

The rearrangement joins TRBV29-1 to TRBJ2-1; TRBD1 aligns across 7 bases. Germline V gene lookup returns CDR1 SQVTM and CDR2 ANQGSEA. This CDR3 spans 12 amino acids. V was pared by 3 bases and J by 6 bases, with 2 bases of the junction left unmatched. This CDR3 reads CSVDQGVNEQFF. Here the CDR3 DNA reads TGCAGCGTTGACCAGGGGGTCAATGAGCAGTTCTTC.

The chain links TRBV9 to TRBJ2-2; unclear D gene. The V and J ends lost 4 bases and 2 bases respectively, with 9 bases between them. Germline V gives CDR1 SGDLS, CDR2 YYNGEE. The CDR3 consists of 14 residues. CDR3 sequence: CASSSWQNTGELFF. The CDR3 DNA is TGTGCCAGCAGCAGCTGGCAAAACACCGGGGAGCTGTTTTTT.

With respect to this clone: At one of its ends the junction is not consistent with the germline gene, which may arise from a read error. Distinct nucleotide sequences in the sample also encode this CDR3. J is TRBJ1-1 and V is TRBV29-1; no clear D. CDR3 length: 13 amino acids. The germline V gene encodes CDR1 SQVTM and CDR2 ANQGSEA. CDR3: CSVEGRVNTEAFF. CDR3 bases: TGCAGCGTCGAAGGGAGGGTGAACACTGAAGCTTTCTTT.

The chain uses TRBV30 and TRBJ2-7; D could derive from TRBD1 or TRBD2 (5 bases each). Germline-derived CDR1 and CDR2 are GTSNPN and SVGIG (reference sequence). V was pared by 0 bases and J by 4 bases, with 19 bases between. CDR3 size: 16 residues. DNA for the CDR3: TGTGCCTGGAGTGTGGGGCAGGGTAGGACTTTTTACGAGCAGTACTTC. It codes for CAWSVGQGRTFYEQYF.

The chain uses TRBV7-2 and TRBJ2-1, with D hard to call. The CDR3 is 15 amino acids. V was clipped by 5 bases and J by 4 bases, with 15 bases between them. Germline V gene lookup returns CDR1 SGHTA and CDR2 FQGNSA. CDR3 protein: CASSPGPPAYNEQFF. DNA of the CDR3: TGTGCCAGCAGCCCCGGGCCCCCTGCTTACAATGAGCAGTTCTTC.

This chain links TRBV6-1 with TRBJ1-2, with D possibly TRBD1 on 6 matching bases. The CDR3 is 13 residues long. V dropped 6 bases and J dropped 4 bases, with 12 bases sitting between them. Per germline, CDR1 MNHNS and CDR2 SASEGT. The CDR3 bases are TGTGCCAGCAGGCCAGGGGCTGGCTATGGCTACACCTTC. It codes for CASRPGAGYGYTF.

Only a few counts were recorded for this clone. The CDR3 loop reads CASIFQGTSYNEQFF. The CDR3 bases are TGTGCCAGCATCTTTCAAGGGACATCTTACAATGAGCAGTTCTTC. This chain links TRBV2 with TRBJ2-1, with a possible D match to TRBD1 (6 bases). V was pared by 7 bases and J by 4 bases, with 17 bases between. This CDR3 region has 15 residues. The germline gives CDR1 SNHLY, CDR2 FYNNEI.